The 18 T cell receptor beta chains listed next were all sequenced from one sample in a study of T cell repertoires in cytomegalovirus infection. Via MiXCR, TCRdb re-called the reads, giving one row per CDR3 protein. The sample lists around 180,000 distinct CDR3 sequences, roughly 30% occurring once. What was sequenced was PBMCs. The receptor set was obtained from a human donor in good health (CMV status not recorded). Some clones in this sample may be carry-over from other donors' samples.

The rearrangement uses TRBV18 and TRBJ2-5; D unresolved. The CDR3 loop spans 14 amino acids. Trimming cost V 5 bases and J 6 bases, with 16 bases left between them. CDR1 and CDR2 from the germline V gene are KGHSH and LQKENI. CDR3 sequence reads: CASSTDGLQQTQYF. Written as DNA, the CDR3 is TGTGCCAGCTCAACGGACGGCCTCCAGCAGACCCAGTACTTC.

The chain couples TRBV11-2 to TRBJ2-5; D is possibly TRBD2 (5 bases). The V end was cut by 5 bases, the J end by 3 bases, with 10 bases between. Germline CDR1 SGHAT, CDR2 FQNNGV. The CDR3 length is 13 residues. This CDR3 is CASSVGVEETQYF. The CDR3 nucleotides read TGTGCCAGCAGCGTCGGGGTCGAAGAGACCCAGTACTTC. Full variable domain (missing parts from reference TRBV11-2 and TRBJ2-5): EAGVAQSPRYKIIEKRQSVAFWCNPISGHATLYWYQQILGQGPKLLIQFQNNGVVDDSQLPKDRFSAERLKGVDSTLKIQPAKLEDSAVYLCASSVGVEETQYFGPGTRLLVL.

The V gene is TRBV4-2, the J gene TRBJ1-1; a weak D match, TRBD1 (5 bases). In germline, CDR1 is LGHNA, CDR2 YNFKEQ. This CDR3 comprises 15 residues. V lost 1 base and J 5 bases, leaving 14 bases between the germline ends. This CDR3 is CASSQGRGVRTEAFF. The CDR3 DNA reads as TGTGCCAGCAGCCAAGGACGGGGGGTAAGGACTGAAGCTTTCTTT.

This clonotype was seen a handful of times. The chain has TRBV6-8 and TRBJ1-2; D call uncertain. The CDR3 length is 14 residues. Germline CDR1 is MNHGY and CDR2 is SAAAGT. V lost 2 bases, J lost 6 bases, and 13 bases lay in between. For the CDR3, the DNA is TGTGCCAGCAGTTACCCCGGAGTGGCCCATGGCTACACCTTC. Translated: CASSYPGVAHGYTF.

This clonotype came up a few times. The V gene is TRBV3-1, the J gene TRBJ1-5; a weak D match, TRBD1 (6 bases). Trimming took 0 bases from V and 2 from J, leaving 11 bases between them. This CDR3 is built from 16 residues. The germline CDR1 and CDR2 sequences are LGHDT and YNNKEL (reference sequence). The CDR3: CASSQDIEGGNQPQHF. The DNA of the CDR3 is TGTGCCAGCAGCCAAGACATAGAGGGGGGCAATCAGCCCCAGCATTTT.

Notes on this clonotype: The junction departs from germline at one end; a sequencing error may be responsible. V is TRBV4-3 and J is TRBJ2-5, with TRBD1 matching over 9 bases. CDR3 length: 16 residues. The V gene's germline CDR1 is LGHNA and CDR2 YSLEER. The CDR3 reads CACSRTVQGAGETQYF. CDR3 in DNA: TGCGCCTGCAGCCGCACCGTACAGGGGGCTGGAGAGACCCAGTACTTC.

This rearrangement joins TRBV6-4 to TRBJ2-2; 8 positions agree with TRBD2. V was clipped by 6 bases and J by 3 bases; unmatched bases: 3. The germline V gene has CDR1 MRHNA and CDR2 SNTAGT. The CDR3 covers 14 residues. The CDR3: CASRAGVDTGELFF. Written as DNA, the CDR3 is TGTGCCAGCAGAGCGGGGGTGGACACCGGGGAGCTGTTTTTT.

This clonotype has more than one count but fewer than ten. The chain couples TRBV20-1 to TRBJ2-7; 10 positions match TRBD1. The CDR3 has 14 residues. Looked up from germline, CDR1 is DFQATT and CDR2 is SNEGSKA (reference sequence). V shed 6 bases and J 4 bases; nucleotides not matched to a gene: 9. CDR3 sequence reads: CSAPRGQGPYEQYF. CDR3 DNA sequence: TGCAGTGCGCCGAGGGGACAGGGGCCTTACGAGCAGTACTTC.

This clonotype was seen more than once but under ten times. The V and J genes are TRBV7-9 and TRBJ1-6; 8 nucleotides line up with TRBD1. V lost 4 bases to trimming and J lost 2 bases; unmatched junction nucleotides: 1. The germline gives CDR1 SEHNR, CDR2 FQNEAQ (reference sequence). The CDR3 totals 15 residues. The CDR3 protein is CASSSDRAYNSPLHF. CDR3 DNA: TGTGCCAGCAGCTCGGACAGGGCCTATAATTCACCCCTCCACTTT. Drawing the rest from reference TRBV7-9 and TRBJ1-6, the complete variable domain is DTGVSQNPRHKITKRGQNVTFRCDPISEHNRLYWYRQTLGQGPEFLTYFQNEAQLEKSRLLSDRFSAERPKGSFSTLEIQRTEQGDSAMYLCASSSDRAYNSPLHFGNGTRLTVT.

This clonotype was found a few times. The chain joins TRBV7-9 to TRBJ2-3; D is perhaps TRBD2 (6 bases). The CDR3 runs to 15 residues. Trimming removed 1 base from V and 2 bases from J, with 10 bases in between. The germline V gene has CDR1 SEHNR and CDR2 FQNEAQ (reference sequence). This CDR3 is CASSLDSDYTDTQYF. The CDR3 DNA is TGTGCCAGCAGCTTAGATTCGGACTACACAGATACGCAGTATTTT.

This clonotype was seen more than once but under ten times. The rearrangement joins TRBV6-6 to TRBJ1-5; D remains ambiguous. Germline V CDR1 and CDR2: MNHNY, SVGAGI (reference sequence). V lost 6 bases and J 5 bases, leaving 20 bases between the germline ends. This CDR3 comprises 16 residues. The CDR3 DNA follows: TGTGCCAGCAGGCCTCCTCCAGCTATTCAGGATCAGCCCCAGCATTTT. It yields the protein CASRPPPAIQDQPQHF.

The chain couples TRBV5-4 to TRBJ1-1; 7 bases map to TRBD1. Germline CDR1 is SGHNT and CDR2 is YYREEE (reference sequence). The junction had 7 bases not matched to a gene; V was cut back by 4 bases and J by 4 bases. This CDR3 comprises 14 residues. In DNA, the CDR3 is TGTGCCAGCAGCCGACAGGGACGAGGCACTGAAGCTTTCTTT. This sequence encodes CASSRQGRGTEAFF. Together with reference TRBV5-4 and TRBJ1-1, the CDR3 gives the full variable domain: ETGVTQSPTHLIKTRGQQVTLRCSSQSGHNTVSWYQQALGQGPQFIFQYYREEENGRGNFPPRFSGLQFPNYSSELNVNALELDDSALYLCASSRQGRGTEAFFGQGTRLTVV.

The J gene is TRBJ1-2, the V gene TRBV7-3; D remains unclear. The CDR3 runs to 13 residues. Germline loops: CDR1 SGHTA, CDR2 FQGTGA. The V end lost 3 bases, the J end lost 5 bases, and 10 bases lay between the germline ends. CDR3 protein: CASSFGERYGYTF. The CDR3 DNA sequence: TGTGCCAGCAGCTTTGGGGAACGTTATGGCTACACCTTC.

In its sample, this clonotype was seen a few times. CDR3 amino acids: CASSTSRGNQPQHF. DNA for the CDR3: TGTGCCAGCTCCACCAGTCGGGGCAATCAGCCCCAGCATTTT. This chain joins TRBV18 and TRBJ1-5, with no clear D. Looked up from germline, CDR1 is KGHSH and CDR2 is LQKENI. The CDR3 length is 14 residues. V was pared by 6 bases and J by 2 bases, with 11 bases between.

This clonotype has a handful of counts. The DNA for the CDR3 is TGTGCCAGCACCCTGGGGACAGGGACATTGGCGGCTTTCTTT. Its protein is CASTLGTGTLAAFF. The chain is built from TRBV12-3 or TRBV12-4 and TRBJ1-1; TRBD1 aligns across 9 bases. The trim removed 7 bases at V and 11 bases at J, leaving 14 bases unmatched. There are 14 residues in the CDR3.

The rearrangement links TRBV6-1 to TRBJ2-3; TRBD2 matches at 11 bases. The CDR3 spans 16 residues. Germline trimming cut 8 bases from V and 5 bases from J; bases unmatched to any gene: 12. Germline V gives CDR1 MNHNS, CDR2 SASEGT. The CDR3 here is CASVYIAGGTKDTQYF. CDR3 DNA: TGTGCCAGCGTATACATAGCGGGGGGGACCAAAGATACGCAGTATTTT.

This clonotype was counted only a few times. The gene calls are TRBV20-1 and TRBJ2-5, with TRBD1 as a possible D gene (5 bases). The CDR3 is 13 amino acids. The V gene's germline CDR1 is DFQATT and CDR2 SNEGSKA (reference sequence). V lost 6 bases to trimming and J lost 1 base, with 12 bases between them. The CDR3 DNA sequence: TGCAGTGCCGACGACCAGGGCCAAGAGACCCAGTACTTC. The encoded protein is CSADDQGQETQYF.

This clonotype was observed a handful of times. This CDR3 is CSVSRMGQSYEQYF. CDR3 DNA: TGCAGCGTGTCTCGGATGGGACAGAGCTACGAGCAGTACTTC. The genes are TRBV29-1 and TRBJ2-7; 7 bases are shared with TRBD1. V was pared by 6 bases and J by 3 bases, with 11 bases of the junction left unmatched. CDR3 size: 14 residues. Germline assignment: CDR1 SQVTM and CDR2 ANQGSEA.